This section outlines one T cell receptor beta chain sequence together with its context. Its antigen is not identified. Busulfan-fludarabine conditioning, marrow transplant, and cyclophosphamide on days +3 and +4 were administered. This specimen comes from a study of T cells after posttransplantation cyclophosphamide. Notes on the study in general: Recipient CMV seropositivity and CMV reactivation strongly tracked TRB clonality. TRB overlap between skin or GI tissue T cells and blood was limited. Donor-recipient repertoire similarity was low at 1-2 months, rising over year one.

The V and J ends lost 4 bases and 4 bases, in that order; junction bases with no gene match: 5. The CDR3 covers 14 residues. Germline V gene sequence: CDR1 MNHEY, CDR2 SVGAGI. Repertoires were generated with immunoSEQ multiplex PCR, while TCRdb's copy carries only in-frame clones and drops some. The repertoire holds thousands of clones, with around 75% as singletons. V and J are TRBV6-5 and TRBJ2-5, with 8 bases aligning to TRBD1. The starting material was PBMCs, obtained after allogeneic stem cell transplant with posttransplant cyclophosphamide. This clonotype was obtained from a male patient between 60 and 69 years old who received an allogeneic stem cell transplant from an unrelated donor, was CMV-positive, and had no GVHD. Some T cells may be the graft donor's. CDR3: CASSSTGGRETQYF. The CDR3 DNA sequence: TGTGCCAGCAGTTCAACAGGGGGTAGAGAGACCCAGTACTTC.